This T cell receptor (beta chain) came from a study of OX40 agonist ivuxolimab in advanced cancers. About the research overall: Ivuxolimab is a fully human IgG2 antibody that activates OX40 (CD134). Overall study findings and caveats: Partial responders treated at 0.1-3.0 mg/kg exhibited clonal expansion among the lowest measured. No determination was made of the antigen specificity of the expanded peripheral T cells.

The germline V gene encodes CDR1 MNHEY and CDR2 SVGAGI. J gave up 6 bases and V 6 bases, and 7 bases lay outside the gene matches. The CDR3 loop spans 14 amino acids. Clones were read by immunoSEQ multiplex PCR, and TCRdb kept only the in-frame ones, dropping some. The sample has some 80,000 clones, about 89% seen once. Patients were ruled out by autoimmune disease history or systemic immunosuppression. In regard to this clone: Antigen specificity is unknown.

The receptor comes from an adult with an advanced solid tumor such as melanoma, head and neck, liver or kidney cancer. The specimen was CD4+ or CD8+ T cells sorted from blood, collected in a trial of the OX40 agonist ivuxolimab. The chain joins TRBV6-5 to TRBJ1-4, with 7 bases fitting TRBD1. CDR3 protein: CASSAPGGYEKLFF. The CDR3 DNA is TGTGCCAGCAGCGCTCCAGGGGGTTATGAAAAACTGTTTTTT.